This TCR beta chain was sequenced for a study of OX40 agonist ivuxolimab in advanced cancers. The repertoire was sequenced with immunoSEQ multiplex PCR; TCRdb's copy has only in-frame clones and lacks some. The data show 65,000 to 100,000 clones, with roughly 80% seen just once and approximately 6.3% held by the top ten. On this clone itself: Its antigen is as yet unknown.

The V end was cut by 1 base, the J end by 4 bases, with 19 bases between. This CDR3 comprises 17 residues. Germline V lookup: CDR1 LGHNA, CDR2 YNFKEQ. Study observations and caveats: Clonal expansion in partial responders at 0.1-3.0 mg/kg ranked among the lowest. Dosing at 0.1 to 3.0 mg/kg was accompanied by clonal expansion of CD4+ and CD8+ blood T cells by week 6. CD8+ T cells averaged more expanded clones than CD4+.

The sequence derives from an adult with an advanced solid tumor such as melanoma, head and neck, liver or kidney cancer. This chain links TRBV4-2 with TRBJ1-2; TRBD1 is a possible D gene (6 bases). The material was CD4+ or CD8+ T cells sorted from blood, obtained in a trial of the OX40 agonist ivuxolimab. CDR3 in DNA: TGTGCCAGCAGCCAAGTCCCAACAGGGCGAGGTTCCTATGGCTACACCTTC. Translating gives CASSQVPTGRGSYGYTF.